The 19 T cell receptor beta chains in this list originate from one sample, sequenced in a study of T cell clonality in common variable immunodeficiency. Sequenced by immunoSEQ multiplex PCR; TCRdb stores in-frame clones only, minus some. The sample includes 40,000 to 45,000 clones, none of them occurring once. The sequencing input was peripheral blood mononuclear cells. The source is a person aged 18 to 75 in good health.

This clone was detected many times. The observed sequence ends 3 residues before the CDR3 terminus, with the missing tail filled in from the germline J gene. The gene calls are TRBV24-1 and TRBJ2-3; 8 positions agree with TRBD1. V shed 3 bases and J 3 bases; nucleotides not matched to a gene: 10. The CDR3 spans 17 residues. Germline V gene data show CDR1 as KGHDR and CDR2 as SFDVKD. CDR3 in amino acids: CATSDPRDRSSTDTQYF. The sequenced CDR3 bases are TGTGCCACCAGTGATCCCCGGGACAGGTCCTCTACAGATACG.

In this sample, this clone turned up many times. The read ends 3 residues shy of where the CDR3 ends; the end is completed using the germline J gene. J is TRBJ2-1 and V is TRBV5-1, with 10 bases lining up with TRBD2. CDR1 is SGHRS and CDR2 is YFSETQ in the germline V gene. After removal of 3 bases from V and 4 bases from J, the junction contained 4 bases not matched to a gene. The CDR3 contains 15 residues. Partial CDR3 DNA: TGCGCCAGCAGCTCCCTAGCGGGAGCTTACAATGAG. Protein sequence: CASSSLAGAYNE. The CDR3 in its entirety is CASSSLAGAYNEQFF.

Points on this clone: From the germline J gene comes the end of the CDR3, since the read stops 3 residues before it. This rearrangement joins TRBV19 to TRBJ1-2; 7 bases align to TRBD1. The CDR3 totals 15 residues. CDR1 and CDR2 from the germline V gene are LNHDA and SQIVND (reference sequence). CDR3 DNA, as far as it was read: TGTGCCAGTAGGCCGGACAGGAGCTCCTACAATGAC. Residues: CASRPDRSSYND. From start to end, the CDR3 is CASRPDRSSYNDYTF.

There are many counts of this clone. Read sequence stops 3 residues before the CDR3 end, and the germline J gene provides the missing end. The genes are TRBV28 and TRBJ2-5; weak D call: TRBD1 (6 bases). This CDR3 contains 15 residues. Per the germline V gene, CDR1 is MDHEN and CDR2 is SYDVKM. The V gene lost 5 bases and the J gene lost 1 base, with 14 bases spanning the gap. Incomplete CDR3 DNA: TGTGCCAGCAGTCCCCTTACAGGGAGCCAAGAGACC. This gives the protein CASSPLTGSQET. The full CDR3 protein reads CASSPLTGSQETQYF.

The sample holds many counts of this clone. The read comes to an end 3 residues before the CDR3 does, leaving the germline J gene to fill in the end. The J gene is TRBJ2-3, the V gene TRBV20-1, with TRBD1 identical over 10 bases. CDR1 is DFQATT, CDR2 SNEGSKA, per germline (reference sequence). V was pared by 3 bases and J by 8 bases, with 5 bases of the junction left unmatched. The length of the CDR3 is 13 residues. CDR3 sequence: CSARGQGRGTQYF. CDR3 DNA (partial): TGCAGTGCTAGGGGACAGGGGAGGGGTACG.

This clone was recorded at least ten times. The part of the CDR3 DNA that was read is TGTGCCAGCAGTTGGGGTGGAGCGGGAGCGGTAGAGACC. Its translation: CASSWGGAGAVET. From start to end, the CDR3 is CASSWGGAGAVETQYF. The chain is built from TRBV6-2 or TRBV6-3 and TRBJ2-5, with 8 bases that match TRBD2. The DNA ends 3 residues before the CDR3 does, and the rest of the CDR3 is filled in from the germline J gene. The germline gives CDR1 MNHEY, CDR2 SVGEGT. The CDR3 consists of 16 residues. Trimming cost V 4 bases and J 4 bases; bases outside gene matches: 11.

There are a few counts of this clone. The observed sequence ends 3 residues before the CDR3 terminus, with the missing tail filled in from the germline J gene. The chain is built from TRBV7-2 and TRBJ1-2; maybe TRBD1 (5 bases). The germline gives CDR1 SGHTA, CDR2 FQGNSA. CDR3 length equals 15 residues. CDR3 loop: CASSRGDGRVYDYTF. The covered CDR3 bases are TGTGCCAGCAGCCGGGGGGACGGTAGAGTCTACGAC.

This clone was detected ten times or more. Sequencing ends 3 residues short of the CDR3 end; the germline J gene provides the rest. J is TRBJ2-4 and V is TRBV5-4; TRBD2 might be the D (6 bases). Germline V gene lookup returns CDR1 SGHNT and CDR2 YYREEE (reference sequence). This CDR3 region has 15 residues. CDR3 in amino acids: CASSVRDSFSQVQYF. The CDR3 bases that were read are TGTGCCAGCAGCGTCCGGGACTCCTTTAGCCAAGTT.

Turning to this clone: The CDR3 extends 3 residues past the end of the read, so its final part is completed from the germline J gene. The V gene is TRBV18, the J gene TRBJ2-3; 11 nucleotides line up with TRBD1. CDR3 length: 15 residues. Germline V gene lookup returns CDR1 KGHSH and CDR2 LQKENI. The CDR3 loop reads CASSMDRGPDQPQYF. The CDR3 DNA, read in part, is TGTGCCAGCTCAATGGACAGGGGGCCCGATCAGCCG.

This clone was picked up a small number of times. With a much larger clone just one base away, this may be a read error. The read ends 3 residues early relative to the CDR3; the germline J gene fills the gap. Other DNA variants within this sample encode the same CDR3. The chain recombines TRBV29-1 with TRBJ2-3; a possible D gene is TRBD2 (6 bases). There are 17 residues in the CDR3. Germline CDR1 and CDR2: SQVTM and ANQGSEA. Partial CDR3 DNA: TGCAGTGTTGAAGACTCCTCTAGCGCTTCTAGCACAGATACG. As protein: CSVEDSSSASSTDT. The CDR3, in full, reads CSVEDSSSASSTDTQYF.

Comment on this clone: The observed sequence ends 3 residues before the CDR3 terminus, with the missing tail filled in from the germline J gene. V gene TRBV7-9 combines with J gene TRBJ1-2; D is undetermined. V gave up 2 bases and J gave up 4 bases, with 11 bases separating them. CDR3 length: 14 residues. Germline CDR1 is SEHNR and CDR2 is FQNEAQ (reference sequence). The CDR3 loop reads CASSLSAGSYGYTF. The covered CDR3 bases are TGTGCCAGCAGCTTATCAGCGGGCTCCTATGGC. The whole variable domain, filled in from reference TRBV7-9 and TRBJ1-2, reads DTGVSQNPRHKITKRGQNVTFRCDPISEHNRLYWYRQTLGQGPEFLTYFQNEAQLEKSRLLSDRFSAERPKGSFSTLEIQRTEQGDSAMYLCASSLSAGSYGYTFGSGTRLTVV.

This clone was picked up many times. The read ends 3 residues before the CDR3 terminus; that terminus is restored from the germline J gene. The rearrangement joins TRBV20-1 to TRBJ2-1; 8 nucleotides agree with TRBD2. With V trimmed by 5 bases and J by 9 bases, 9 bases remained unmatched. Germline V gives CDR1 DFQATT, CDR2 SNEGSKA (reference sequence). This CDR3 contains 13 residues. The part of the CDR3 DNA that was read is TGCAGTGCTGGGCCGGGACTAGTCGGTGAG. Amino acids: CSAGPGLVGE. The entire CDR3 protein is CSAGPGLVGEQFF.

This clone was recorded at least ten times. The CDR3 loop reads CASSLAGVNSPLHF. The CDR3 DNA, read in part, is TGCGCCAGCAGCTTGGCAGGGGTCAATTCACCC. The V and J genes are TRBV5-1 and TRBJ1-6, with D possibly being TRBD1 (6 bases). The sequence runs out 3 residues before the end of the CDR3; the remainder is reconstructed from the germline J gene. The CDR3 totals 14 residues. V gave up 0 bases and J gave up 7 bases, with 8 bases separating them. Germline V gene lookup returns CDR1 SGHRS and CDR2 YFSETQ.

This clone has only a few counts. The CDR3 end is not reached by the read, which stops 3 residues before it; the germline J gene fills it in. The rearrangement links TRBV18 to TRBJ2-3; a weak D match, TRBD1 (5 bases). CDR3 length: 12 residues. Trimming shortened V by 6 bases and J by 6 bases, and 10 bases separated the two germline ends. The germline gives CDR1 KGHSH, CDR2 LQKENI. CDR3 protein: CASSNKGDTQYF. The part of the CDR3 DNA that was read is TGTGCCAGCTCCAACAAGGGGGATACG.

This clone appeared many times. The sequenced fragment ends 3 residues before the CDR3 boundary, so the rest is inferred from the germline J gene. The rearrangement joins TRBV4-1 to TRBJ2-5; a weak D match, TRBD1 (6 bases). The CDR3 covers 16 residues. V lost 2 bases and J 0 bases, leaving 13 bases between the germline ends. CDR1 and CDR2 (germline): MGHRA, YSYEKL. The sequenced part of the CDR3 DNA is TGCGCCAGCAGCCAATACGGCGGACAGTACCAAGAGACC. It translates to CASSQYGGQYQET. The CDR3 reads in full as CASSQYGGQYQETQYF.

Only a few counts were recorded for this clone. A read error may be the cause here, since a much bigger clone is one base away. The read halts 3 residues ahead of the CDR3 end, with the missing end drawn from the germline J gene. The chain links TRBV19 to TRBJ2-3, with D possibly being TRBD2 (6 bases). The germline gives CDR1 LNHDA, CDR2 SQIVND (reference sequence). The CDR3 totals 12 residues. The CDR3: CASSGGGQPQYF. The CDR3 bases that were read are TGTGCCAGTAGTGGAGGAGGGCAGCCG.

This clone has just a few counts. Read data end 3 residues before the CDR3 end; the end is taken from the germline J gene. V is TRBV20-1 and J is TRBJ1-1, with 8 bases identical to TRBD1. Trimming removed 5 bases from V and 3 bases from J; junction bases left unmatched: 2. CDR1 and CDR2 from the germline V gene are DFQATT and SNEGSKA (reference sequence). This CDR3 region has 12 residues. CDR3 DNA, as far as it was read: TGCAGTGCTGGACAGGGCCACACTGAA. Its protein is CSAGQGHTE. In full, the CDR3 reads CSAGQGHTEAFF.

Many counts were recorded for this clone. The read ends 3 residues early relative to the CDR3; the germline J gene fills the gap. The genes are TRBV7-2 and TRBJ1-1; TRBD1 agrees at 7 bases. This CDR3 has 14 amino acids. Germline CDR1 is SGHTA and CDR2 is FQGNSA. The J segment lost 6 bases and the V segment lost 1 base, leaving 5 bases of the junction unmatched. CDR3 region: CASSLDNRGSEAFF. The sequenced CDR3 bases are TGTGCCAGCAGCTTAGATAACAGGGGCTCTGAA.

This clone has at least ten counts. The observed sequence ends 3 residues before the CDR3 terminus, with the missing tail filled in from the germline J gene. The J gene is TRBJ1-6, the V gene TRBV4-2, with 8 bases fitting TRBD1. The CDR3 sequence is 15 residues long. CDR1 is LGHNA, CDR2 YNFKEQ, per germline. The junction had 7 bases not matched to a gene; V was cut back by 4 bases and J by 8 bases. CDR3 DNA (partial): TGTGCCAGCAGCCCCAAGACAGGGGAAGATTCACCC. Its translation is CASSPKTGEDSP. The full CDR3 protein is CASSPKTGEDSPLHF.